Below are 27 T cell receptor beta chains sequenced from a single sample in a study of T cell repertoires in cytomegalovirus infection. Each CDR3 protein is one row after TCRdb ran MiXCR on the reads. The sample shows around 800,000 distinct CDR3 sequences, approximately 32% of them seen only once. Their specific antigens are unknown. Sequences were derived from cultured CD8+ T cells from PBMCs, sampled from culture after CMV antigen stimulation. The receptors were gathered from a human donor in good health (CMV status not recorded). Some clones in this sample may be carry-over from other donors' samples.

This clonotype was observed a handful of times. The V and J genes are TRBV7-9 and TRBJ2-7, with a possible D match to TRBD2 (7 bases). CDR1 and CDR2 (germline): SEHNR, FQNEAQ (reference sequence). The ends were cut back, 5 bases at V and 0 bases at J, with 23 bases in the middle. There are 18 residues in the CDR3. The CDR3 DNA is TGTGCCAGCAGCCCCCCCCATTGGGGGGGCGCATCCTCCTACGAGCAGTACTTC. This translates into CASSPPHWGGASSYEQYF.

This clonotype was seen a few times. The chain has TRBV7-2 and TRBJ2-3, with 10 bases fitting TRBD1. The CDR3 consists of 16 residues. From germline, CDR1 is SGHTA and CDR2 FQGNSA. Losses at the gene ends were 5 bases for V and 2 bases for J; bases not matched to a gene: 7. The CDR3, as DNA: TGTGCCAGCAGCCCCAGAGGGACAGGGGTCACAGATACGCAGTATTTT. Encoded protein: CASSPRGTGVTDTQYF.

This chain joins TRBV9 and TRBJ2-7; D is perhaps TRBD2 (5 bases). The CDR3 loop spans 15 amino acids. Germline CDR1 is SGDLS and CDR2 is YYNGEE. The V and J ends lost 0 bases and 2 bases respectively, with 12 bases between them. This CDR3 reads CASSVEAAAAYEQYF. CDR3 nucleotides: TGTGCCAGCAGCGTAGAAGCGGCAGCAGCCTACGAGCAGTACTTC.

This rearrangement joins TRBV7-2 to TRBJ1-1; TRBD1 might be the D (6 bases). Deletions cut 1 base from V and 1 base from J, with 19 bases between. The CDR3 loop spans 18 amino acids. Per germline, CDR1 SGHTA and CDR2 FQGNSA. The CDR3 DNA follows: TGTGCCAGCAGCTTAGACCCTCACAGGGTAGGGGGGAACACTGAAGCTTTCTTT. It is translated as CASSLDPHRVGGNTEAFF.

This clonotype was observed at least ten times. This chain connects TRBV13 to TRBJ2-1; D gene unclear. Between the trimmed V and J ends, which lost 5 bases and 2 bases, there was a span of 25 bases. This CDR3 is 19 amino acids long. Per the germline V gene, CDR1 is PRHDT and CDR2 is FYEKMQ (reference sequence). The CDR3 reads CASSPNLDHRFETYNEQFF. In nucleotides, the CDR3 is TGTGCCAGCAGCCCAAACCTGGACCACCGTTTTGAAACCTACAATGAGCAGTTCTTC.

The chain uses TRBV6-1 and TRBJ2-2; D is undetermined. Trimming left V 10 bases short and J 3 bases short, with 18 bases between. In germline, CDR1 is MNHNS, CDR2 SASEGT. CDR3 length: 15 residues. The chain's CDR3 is CATQRKAADTGELFF. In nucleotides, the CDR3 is TGTGCCACCCAGAGAAAGGCGGCAGACACCGGGGAGCTGTTTTTT.

The CDR3 region has the DNA TGTGCCATCAGTGAGGGTGGGACGGTACTCTACGAGCAGTACTTC. This sequence encodes CAISEGGTVLYEQYF. This chain connects TRBV10-3 to TRBJ2-7; either TRBD1 or TRBD2 may supply D (5 bases each). The CDR3 length is 15 residues. The V end was cut by 2 bases, the J end by 3 bases, with 14 bases between. Germline V CDR1 and CDR2: ENHRY, SYGVKD.

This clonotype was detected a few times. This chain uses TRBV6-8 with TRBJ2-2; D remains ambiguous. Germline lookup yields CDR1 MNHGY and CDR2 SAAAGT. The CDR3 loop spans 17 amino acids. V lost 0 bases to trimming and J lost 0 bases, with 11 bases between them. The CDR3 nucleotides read TGTGCCAGCAGTTACTCGATGTGGCAGGCGAACACCGGGGAGCTGTTTTTT. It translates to CASSYSMWQANTGELFF.

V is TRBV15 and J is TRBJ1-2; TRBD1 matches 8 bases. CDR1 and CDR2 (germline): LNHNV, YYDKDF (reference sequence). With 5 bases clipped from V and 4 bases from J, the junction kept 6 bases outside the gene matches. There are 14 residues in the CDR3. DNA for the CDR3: TGTGCCACCAGCGTAGCCGACAGGGGCTATGGCTACACCTTC. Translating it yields CATSVADRGYGYTF.

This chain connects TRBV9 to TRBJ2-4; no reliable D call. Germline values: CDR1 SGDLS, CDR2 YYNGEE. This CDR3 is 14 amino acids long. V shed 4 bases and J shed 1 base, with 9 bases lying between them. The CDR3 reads CASSPWVAKNIQYF. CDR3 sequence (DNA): TGTGCCAGCAGCCCCTGGGTTGCCAAAAACATTCAGTACTTC.

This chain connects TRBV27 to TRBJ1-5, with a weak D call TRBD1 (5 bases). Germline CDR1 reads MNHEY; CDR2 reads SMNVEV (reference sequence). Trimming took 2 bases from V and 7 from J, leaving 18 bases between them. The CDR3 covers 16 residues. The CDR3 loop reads CASSLGAPSNNQPQHF. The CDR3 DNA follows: TGTGCCAGCAGTTTAGGGGCGCCGTCCAATAACCAGCCCCAGCATTTT.

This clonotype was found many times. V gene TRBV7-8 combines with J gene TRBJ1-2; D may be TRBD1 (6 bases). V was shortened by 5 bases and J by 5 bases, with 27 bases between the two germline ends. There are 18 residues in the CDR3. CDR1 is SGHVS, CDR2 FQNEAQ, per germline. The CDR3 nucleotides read TGTGCCAGCAGCCCCCCCGGGGACACTCTCCGGGATGGGTATGGCTACACCTTC. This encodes CASSPPGDTLRDGYGYTF. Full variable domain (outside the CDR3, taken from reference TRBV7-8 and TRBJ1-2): GAGVSQSPRYKVAKRGQDVALRCDPISGHVSLFWYQQALGQGPEFLTYFQNEAQLDKSGLPSDRFFAERPEGSVSTLKIQRTQQEDSAVYLCASSPPGDTLRDGYGYTFGSGTRLTVV.

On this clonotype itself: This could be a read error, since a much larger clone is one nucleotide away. Here the CDR3 DNA reads TGTGCCAGCAGCTTAGGACTAGCGGGGCGCACAGATACGCAGTATTTT. This codes for CASSLGLAGRTDTQYF. The chain has TRBV11-3 and TRBJ2-3; TRBD2 matches at 11 bases. The CDR3 runs to 16 residues. Germline V gives CDR1 SGHNT, CDR2 YENEEA. The V gene end was trimmed by 1 base and the J gene end by 1 base; junction bases not matched to a gene: 1.

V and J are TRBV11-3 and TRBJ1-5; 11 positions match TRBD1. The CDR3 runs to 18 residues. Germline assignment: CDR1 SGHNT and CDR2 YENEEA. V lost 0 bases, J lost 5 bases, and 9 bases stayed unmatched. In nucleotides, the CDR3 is TGTGCCAGCAGCTTAGAATGGACAGGGGGCGAAGAGCATCAGCCCCAGCATTTT. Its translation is CASSLEWTGGEEHQPQHF.

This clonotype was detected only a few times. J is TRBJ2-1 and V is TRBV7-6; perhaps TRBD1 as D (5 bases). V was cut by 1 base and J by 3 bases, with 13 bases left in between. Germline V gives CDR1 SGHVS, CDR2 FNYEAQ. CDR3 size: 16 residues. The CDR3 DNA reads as TGTGCCAGCAGCTTAGTTCAGGGCCCCGACTACAATGAGCAGTTCTTC. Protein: CASSLVQGPDYNEQFF.

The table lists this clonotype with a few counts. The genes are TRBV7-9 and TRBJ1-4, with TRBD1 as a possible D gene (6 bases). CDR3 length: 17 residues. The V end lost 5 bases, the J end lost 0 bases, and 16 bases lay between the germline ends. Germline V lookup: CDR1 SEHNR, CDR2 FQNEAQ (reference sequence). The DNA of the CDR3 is TGTGCCAGCAGCCCCCCGACAGGAGTTGCAACTAATGAAAAACTGTTTTTT. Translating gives CASSPPTGVATNEKLFF.

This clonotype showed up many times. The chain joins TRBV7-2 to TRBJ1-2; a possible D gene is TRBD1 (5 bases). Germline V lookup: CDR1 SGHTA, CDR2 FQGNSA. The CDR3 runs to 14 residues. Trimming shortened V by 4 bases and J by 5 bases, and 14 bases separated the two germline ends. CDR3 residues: CASSYRQSLYGYTF. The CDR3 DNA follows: TGTGCCAGCAGCTACCGACAGTCCCTATATGGCTACACCTTC.

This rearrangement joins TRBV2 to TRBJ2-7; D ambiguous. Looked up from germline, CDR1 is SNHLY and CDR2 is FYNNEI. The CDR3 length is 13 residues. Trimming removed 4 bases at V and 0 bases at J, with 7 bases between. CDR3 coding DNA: TGTGCCAGCAGTGGTGAGGACTCCTACGAGCAGTACGTC. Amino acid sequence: CASSGEDSYEQYV.

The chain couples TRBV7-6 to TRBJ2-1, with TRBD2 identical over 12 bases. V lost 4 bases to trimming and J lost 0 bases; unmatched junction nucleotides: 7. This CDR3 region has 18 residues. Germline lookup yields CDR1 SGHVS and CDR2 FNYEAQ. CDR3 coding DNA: TGTGCCAGCAGCTGGTCACTAGCGGGGGGCCACTCCTACAATGAGCAGTTCTTC. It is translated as CASSWSLAGGHSYNEQFF.

The CDR3 region has the DNA TGTGCCAGCAGTTCAAAGTGGTACGAGCAGTACTTC. It codes for CASSSKWYEQYF. V usage is TRBV6-2 or TRBV6-3 and J usage is TRBJ2-7; D ambiguous. V was cut by 4 bases and J by 4 bases, with 8 bases left in between. Germline CDR1 reads MNHEY; CDR2 reads SVGEGT. CDR3 size: 12 residues.

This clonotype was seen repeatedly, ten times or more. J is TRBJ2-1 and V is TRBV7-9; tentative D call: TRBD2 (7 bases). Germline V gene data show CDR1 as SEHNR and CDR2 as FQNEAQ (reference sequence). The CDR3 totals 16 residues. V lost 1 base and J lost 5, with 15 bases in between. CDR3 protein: CASSLVAGAEHNEQFF. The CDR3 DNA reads TGTGCCAGCAGCTTAGTTGCGGGGGCCGAACACAATGAGCAGTTCTTC.

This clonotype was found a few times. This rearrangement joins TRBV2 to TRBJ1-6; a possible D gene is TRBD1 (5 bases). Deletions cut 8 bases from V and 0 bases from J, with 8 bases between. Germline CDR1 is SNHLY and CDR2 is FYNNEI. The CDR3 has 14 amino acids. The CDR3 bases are TGTGCCAGCGGGGGGAACTCCTATAATTCACCCCTCCACTTT. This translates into CASGGNSYNSPLHF.

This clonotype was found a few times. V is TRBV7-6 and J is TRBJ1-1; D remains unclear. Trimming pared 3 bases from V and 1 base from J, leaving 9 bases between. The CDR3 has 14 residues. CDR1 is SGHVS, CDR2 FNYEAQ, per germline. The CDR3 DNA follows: TGTGCCAGCAGCTTGCGAGATTCGAACACTGAAGCTTTCTTT. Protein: CASSLRDSNTEAFF.

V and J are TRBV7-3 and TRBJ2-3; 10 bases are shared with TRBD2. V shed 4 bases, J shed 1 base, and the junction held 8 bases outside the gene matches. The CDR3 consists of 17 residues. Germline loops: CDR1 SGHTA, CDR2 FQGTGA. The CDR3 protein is CASSSNLAGAGTDTQYF. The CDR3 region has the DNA TGTGCCAGCAGCTCCAACCTAGCGGGGGCTGGCACAGATACGCAGTATTTT.

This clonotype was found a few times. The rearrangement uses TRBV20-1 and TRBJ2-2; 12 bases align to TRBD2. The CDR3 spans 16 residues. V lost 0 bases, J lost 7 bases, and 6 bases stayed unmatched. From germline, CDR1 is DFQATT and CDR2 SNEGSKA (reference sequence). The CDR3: CSARDTLAGGFGELFF. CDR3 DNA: TGCAGTGCTAGAGATACGCTAGCGGGGGGGTTCGGGGAGCTGTTTTTT.

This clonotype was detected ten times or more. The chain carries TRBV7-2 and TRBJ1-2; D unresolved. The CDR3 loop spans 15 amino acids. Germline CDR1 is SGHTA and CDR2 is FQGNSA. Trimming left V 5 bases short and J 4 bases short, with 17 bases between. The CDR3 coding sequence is TGTGCCAGCAGCCGCGGCTGGGCCGCTAGCTATGGCTACACCTTC. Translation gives CASSRGWAASYGYTF.

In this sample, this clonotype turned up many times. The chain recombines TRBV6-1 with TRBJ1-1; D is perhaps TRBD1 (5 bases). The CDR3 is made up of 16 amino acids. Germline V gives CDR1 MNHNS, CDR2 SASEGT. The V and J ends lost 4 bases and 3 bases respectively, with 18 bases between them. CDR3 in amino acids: CASSGQSGEGDTEAFF. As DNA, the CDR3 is TGTGCCAGCAGTGGACAATCGGGGGAAGGGGACACTGAAGCTTTCTTT.